This T cell receptor beta chain is from a study of T cells after yellow fever vaccination (dated 2019 in TCRdb). Looking at the study overall: The SMART-Seq v4 Ultra Low Input RNA kit was used to prepare libraries from fractions with low cell numbers. Blood was collected at multiple timepoints before and after primary and secondary immunization, and bulk PBMC replicates and cell subsets were isolated. To follow T-cell clones before and after primary and booster YFV17D yellow fever vaccination, bulk TCR alpha and beta repertoires were sequenced over time. Two healthy male donors made up the cohort, one aged 18 to 29 years and the other aged 30 to 39 years. The investigation overall reported the following: Because abundant contaminating clonotypes from the bulk population could be contained in FACS-sorted repertoires, computational filtering was required. Only a couple of donors were included in the study, so the extent to which the findings can be generalized is limited. After the booster, most of the clones that had expanded following primary vaccination were detected again (almost 98% of CD4 and around nine tenths of CD8), which suggests that memory was broadly maintained. The secondary T-cell response was found to be weaker but faster than the primary response, with a peak reached on day 5 rather than on day 15. A small fraction of clonotypes appeared in both the CD4 and CD8 compartments, likely as a result of convergent recombination.

As to this clonotype: Its antigen remains unidentified. Per-base qualities were not stored, and no clone one base away is much larger.

The CDR3, from cysteine to phenylalanine, totals 16 residues. Just CDR3 DNA is preserved here, 48 bases in frame from base 1. V and J are trimmed by 3 bases and 0 bases, and the gene matches miss 2 bases of the junction. Looking up the germline V gene yields CDR1 LGHNA and CDR2 YNFKEQ. TCR cDNA was synthesized by 5'RACE template switching, which introduced a universal primer site and unique molecular identifiers. cDNA synthesis was primed from both the TCR alpha and TCR beta constant segments. Libraries were amplified in two PCR steps, with sample barcodes and sequencing adapters added in the second step. Sequencing of the libraries was done on either Illumina HiSeq 2500 (2x100 bp) or NovaSeq (2x150 bp). For the original study's pipeline: MIGEC handled demultiplexing of reads and collapsing into UMI consensus sequences, while MiXCR performed V(D)J alignment. Vaccine-responding clonotypes were defined with edgeR using replicate PBMC samples, requiring FDR below 0.01 and a log2 fold change above 5 up to day 15. Each bulk clonotype was labeled CD4 or CD8 based on which sequenced repertoire, CD4 or CD8, contained the clonotype at higher abundance. TCRdb reanalyzed the raw reads on its own, using fastp at Q25 for trimming and MiXCR for clone calling, and kept in-frame beta chains. Entries are consolidated by CDR3 protein sequence, retaining the most common genes and DNA. The V and J calls were determined by TCRdb, not by the authors. The sample profile shows 620,000 or so distinct CDR3 sequences; about 17% of them were found once. 15% to 20% of the sample goes to the ten largest clones.

What the treatment or condition label conveys for this sample: live attenuated yellow fever vaccine strain. At each blood-draw timepoint, two biological replicates of bulk PBMCs were obtained. PBMCs were isolated from peripheral blood using a standard Ficoll-Paque protocol. RNA was extracted with TriZol from bulk PBMCs, CD4 and CD8 fractions, and dextramer-positive and dextramer-negative fractions. The clonotype comes from a man between 18 and 29 years old who received the YFV17D yellow fever vaccine. The sequencing here drew on PBMCs, taken less than 6 days after the first yellow fever vaccination. The sequence is built from TRBV4-2 and TRBJ2-5, with TRBD2 matching 12 junction bases. The nucleotide sequence reads as follows: TGTGCCAGCAGCCAGACTAGCGGGGGACACCAAGAGACCCAGTACTTC. It translates as CASSQTSGGHQETQYF.